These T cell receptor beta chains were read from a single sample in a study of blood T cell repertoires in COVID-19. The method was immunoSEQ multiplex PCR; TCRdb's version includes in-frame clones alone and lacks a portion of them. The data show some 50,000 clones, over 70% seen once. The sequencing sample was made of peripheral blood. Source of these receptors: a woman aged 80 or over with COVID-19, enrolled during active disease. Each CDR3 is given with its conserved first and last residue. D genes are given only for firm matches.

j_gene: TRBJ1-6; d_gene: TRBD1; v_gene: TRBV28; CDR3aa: CASSPRTGGLTLHF
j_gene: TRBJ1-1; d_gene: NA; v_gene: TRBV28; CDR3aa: CASGTMNTEAFF
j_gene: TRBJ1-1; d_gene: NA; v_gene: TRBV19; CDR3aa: CASSVQGGDTEAFF
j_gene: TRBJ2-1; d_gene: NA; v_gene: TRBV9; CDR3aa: CASSVPGILYSEQFF
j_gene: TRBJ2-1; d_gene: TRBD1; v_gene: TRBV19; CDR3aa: CASRRTGVSVDEQFF
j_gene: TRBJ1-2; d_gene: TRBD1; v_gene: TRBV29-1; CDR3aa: CSVLKVTGSFAGGYTF
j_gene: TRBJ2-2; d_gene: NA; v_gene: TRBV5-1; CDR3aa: CASSPGGGDANTGELFF
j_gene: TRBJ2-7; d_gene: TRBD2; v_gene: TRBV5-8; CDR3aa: CAGNSGGIISYEQYF
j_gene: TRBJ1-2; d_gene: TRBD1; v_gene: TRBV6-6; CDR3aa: CASRTGTANYGYTF
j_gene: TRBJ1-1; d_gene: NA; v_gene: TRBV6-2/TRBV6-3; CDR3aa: CASSYGPTDTSPMNTEAFF
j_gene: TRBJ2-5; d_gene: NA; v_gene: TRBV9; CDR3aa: CAGSVDSVGETQYF
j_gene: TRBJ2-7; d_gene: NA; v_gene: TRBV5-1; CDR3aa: CASSFNYEQYF
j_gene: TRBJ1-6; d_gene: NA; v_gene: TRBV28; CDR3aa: CASSHTQGSVSPLHF
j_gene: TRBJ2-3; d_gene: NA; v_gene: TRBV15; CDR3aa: CATSVDQTYTDTQYF
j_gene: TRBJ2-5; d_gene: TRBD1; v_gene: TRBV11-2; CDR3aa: CASSSQTGIQTQYF
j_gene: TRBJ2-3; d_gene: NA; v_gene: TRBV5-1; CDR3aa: CASSLGGSTDTQYF
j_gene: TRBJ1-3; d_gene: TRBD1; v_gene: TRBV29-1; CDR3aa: CSVGQAGSLFGNTIYF
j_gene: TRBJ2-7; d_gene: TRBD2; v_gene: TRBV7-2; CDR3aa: CASSSLAGFMEQYF
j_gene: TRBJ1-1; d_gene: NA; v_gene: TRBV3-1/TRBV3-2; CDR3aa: CASSQETTGSTEAFF
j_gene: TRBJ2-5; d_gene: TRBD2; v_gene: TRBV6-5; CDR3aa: CASSFSLAGGQETQYF
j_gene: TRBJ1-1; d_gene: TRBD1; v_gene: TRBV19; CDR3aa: CASSIEGRDSGAFF
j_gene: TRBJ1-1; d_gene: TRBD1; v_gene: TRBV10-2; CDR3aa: CASSEQGAGAFF
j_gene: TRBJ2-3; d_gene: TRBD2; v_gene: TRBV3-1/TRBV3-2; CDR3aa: CASSQSTSGSVVDTQYF
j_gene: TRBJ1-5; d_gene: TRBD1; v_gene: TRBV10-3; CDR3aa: CAISDSDRGYQPQHF
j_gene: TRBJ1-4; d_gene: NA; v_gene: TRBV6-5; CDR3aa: CASSPRGATNEKLFF
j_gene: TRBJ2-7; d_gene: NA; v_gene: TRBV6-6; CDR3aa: CASSGSDLYEQYF
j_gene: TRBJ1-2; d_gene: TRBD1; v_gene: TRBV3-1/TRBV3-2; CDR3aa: CASSLTGRGANYGYTF
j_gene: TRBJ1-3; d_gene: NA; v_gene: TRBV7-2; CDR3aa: CASSPNRDTRSGNTIYF
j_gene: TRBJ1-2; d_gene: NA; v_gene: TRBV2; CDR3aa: CASSVGRTSYGYTF
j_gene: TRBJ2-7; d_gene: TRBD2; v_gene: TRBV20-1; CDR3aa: CSASLASGVYEQYF
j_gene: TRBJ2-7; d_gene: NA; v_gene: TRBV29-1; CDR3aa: CSVDRSRENSYEQYF
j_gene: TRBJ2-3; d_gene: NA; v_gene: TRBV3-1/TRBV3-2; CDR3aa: CASSHSGLLTDTQYF